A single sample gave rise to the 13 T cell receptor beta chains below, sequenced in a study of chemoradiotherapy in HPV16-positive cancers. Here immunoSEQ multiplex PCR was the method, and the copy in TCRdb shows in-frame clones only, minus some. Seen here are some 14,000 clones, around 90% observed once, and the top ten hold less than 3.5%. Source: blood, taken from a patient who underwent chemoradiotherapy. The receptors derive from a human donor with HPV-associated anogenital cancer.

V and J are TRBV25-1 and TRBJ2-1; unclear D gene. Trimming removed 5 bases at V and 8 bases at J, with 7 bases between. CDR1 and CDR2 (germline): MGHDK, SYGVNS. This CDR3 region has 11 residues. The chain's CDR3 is CASSPGYEQFF. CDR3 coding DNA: TGTGCCAGCAGTCCGGGTTATGAGCAGTTCTTC. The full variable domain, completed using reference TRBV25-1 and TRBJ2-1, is EADIYQTPRYLVIGTGKKITLECSQTMGHDKMYWYQQDPGMELHLIHYSYGVNSTEKGDLSSESTVSRIRTEHFPLTLESARPSHTSQYLCASSPGYEQFFGPGTRLTVL.

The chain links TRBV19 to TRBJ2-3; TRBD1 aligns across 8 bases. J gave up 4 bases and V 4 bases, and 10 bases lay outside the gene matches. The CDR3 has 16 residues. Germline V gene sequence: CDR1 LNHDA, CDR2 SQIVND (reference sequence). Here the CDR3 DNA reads TGTGCCAGTAGTACAGGACAGGGTTTGAGGGCAGATACGCAGTATTTT. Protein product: CASSTGQGLRADTQYF.

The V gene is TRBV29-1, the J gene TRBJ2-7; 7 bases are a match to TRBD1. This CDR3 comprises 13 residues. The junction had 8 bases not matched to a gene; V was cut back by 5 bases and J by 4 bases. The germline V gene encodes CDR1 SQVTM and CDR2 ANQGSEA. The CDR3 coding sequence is TGCAGCGTTCGACAGGGTCCTATTTACGAGCAGTACTTC. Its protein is CSVRQGPIYEQYF.

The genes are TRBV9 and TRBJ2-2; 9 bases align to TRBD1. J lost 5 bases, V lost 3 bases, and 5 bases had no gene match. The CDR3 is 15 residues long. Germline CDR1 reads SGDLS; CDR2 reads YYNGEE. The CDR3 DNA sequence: TGTGCCAGCAGCGCGGGGACAGGGAATACCGGGGAGCTGTTTTTT. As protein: CASSAGTGNTGELFF.

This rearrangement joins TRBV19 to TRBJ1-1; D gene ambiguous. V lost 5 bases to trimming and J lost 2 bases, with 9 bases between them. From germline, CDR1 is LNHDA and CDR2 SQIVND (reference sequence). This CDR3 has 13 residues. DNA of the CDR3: TGTGCCAGTAGTTTGGGTTCCAACACTGAAGCTTTCTTT. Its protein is CASSLGSNTEAFF.

The CDR3: CASSSRDRLYNEQFF. The CDR3 bases are TGTGCCAGCAGCTCCCGGGACAGGCTCTACAATGAGCAGTTCTTC. The chain joins TRBV7-9 to TRBJ2-1; 8 bases are shared with TRBD1. This CDR3 region has 15 residues. V shed 4 bases, J shed 3 bases, and the junction held 5 bases outside the gene matches. Germline loops: CDR1 SEHNR, CDR2 FQNEAQ (reference sequence).

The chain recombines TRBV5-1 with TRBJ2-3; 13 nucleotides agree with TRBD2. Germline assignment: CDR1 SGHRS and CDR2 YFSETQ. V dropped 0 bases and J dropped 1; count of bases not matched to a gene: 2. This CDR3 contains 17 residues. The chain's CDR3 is CASSLGGLAGGTDTQYF. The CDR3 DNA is TGCGCCAGCAGCTTGGGAGGACTAGCGGGGGGCACAGATACGCAGTATTTT.

CDR3 nucleotide sequence: TGTGCCAGCAGCCTAGACAGGGTCTCTGGAAACACCATATATTTT. It translates to CASSLDRVSGNTIYF. The rearrangement uses TRBV7-2 and TRBJ1-3, with 7 positions matching TRBD1. Germline assignment: CDR1 SGHTA and CDR2 FQGNSA. The trim removed 5 bases at V and 0 bases at J, leaving 4 bases unmatched. This CDR3 is built from 15 residues.

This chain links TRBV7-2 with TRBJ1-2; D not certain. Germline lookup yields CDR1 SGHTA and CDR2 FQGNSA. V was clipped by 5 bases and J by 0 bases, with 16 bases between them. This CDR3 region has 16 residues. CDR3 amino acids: CASSPSYRPTNYGYTF. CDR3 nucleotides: TGTGCCAGCAGCCCATCGTACCGCCCTACTAACTATGGCTACACCTTC.

The CDR3 DNA sequence: TGTGCCAGCAGCTTACCAGGGGGCGGCTACACCTTC. It encodes CASSLPGGGYTF. The gene calls are TRBV13 and TRBJ1-2; TRBD1 agrees at 8 bases. The CDR3 spans 12 residues. CDR1 and CDR2 (germline): PRHDT, FYEKMQ (reference sequence). After removal of 2 bases from V and 8 bases from J, the junction contained 1 base not matched to a gene.

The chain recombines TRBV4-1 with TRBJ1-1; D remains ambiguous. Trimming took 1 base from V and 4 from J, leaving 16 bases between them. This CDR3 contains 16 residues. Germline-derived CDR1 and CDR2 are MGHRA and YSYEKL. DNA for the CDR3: TGCGCCAGCAGCCAAGGGTCAGCCAGATTCTTCACTGAAGCTTTCTTT. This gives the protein CASSQGSARFFTEAFF.

CDR3 loop: CASSLVRSSESLYNEQFF. In nucleotides, the CDR3 is TGTGCCAGCAGCTTAGTTAGGTCTAGCGAGTCCCTATACAATGAGCAGTTCTTC. V gene TRBV11-2 combines with J gene TRBJ2-1, with a possible D match to TRBD2 (6 bases). The CDR3 sequence is 18 residues long. Trimming left V 1 base short and J 4 bases short, with 20 bases between. The germline gives CDR1 SGHAT, CDR2 FQNNGV.

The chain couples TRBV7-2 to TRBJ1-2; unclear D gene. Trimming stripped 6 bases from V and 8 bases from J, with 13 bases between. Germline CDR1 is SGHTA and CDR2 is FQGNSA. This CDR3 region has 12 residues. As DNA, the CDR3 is TGTGCCAGCAGTTCGGGGAGTGGGGGCTACACCTTC. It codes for CASSSGSGGYTF.